This T cell receptor (beta chain) was identified during a study of blood T cells in healthy people across ages. Then a second PCR, running about 6 to 12 cycles, was carried out with a sample-barcoded 5' primer and a J-beta primer mix. Every molecule of cDNA carried a tag from a template-switch adaptor with 12 random nucleotides. In TCRdb, the 5' RACE reads were re-called with MiXCR into one record per CDR3 protein. This table has approximately 900,000 distinct CDR3 sequences, about 28% appearing once. Study conclusions and caveats: More naive CD4+ cells and higher diversity marked long-lived donors relative to aged donors. The study regarded diversity estimates from one million T cells as underestimates.

The CDR3 is 17 residues long. Turning to this clonotype: Its target is unknown. A much more abundant neighbour one base away suggests this may be a read error.

A further study also used this sample, focusing on T cells of mothers and their children. This second report adds: M1S, a second-PCR primer, added sample barcodes and 2-4 random nucleotides.

This TCR was sampled from a woman aged 40 to 50 in good health. The specimen was blood. The chain links TRBV12-3 or TRBV12-4 to TRBJ2-7, with 11 bases fitting TRBD1. The CDR3, as DNA: TGTGCCAACAGTTTGGGCCTTCCGGGACAGGGGGGATACGAGCAGTACTTC. It specifies CANSLGLPGQGGYEQYF.